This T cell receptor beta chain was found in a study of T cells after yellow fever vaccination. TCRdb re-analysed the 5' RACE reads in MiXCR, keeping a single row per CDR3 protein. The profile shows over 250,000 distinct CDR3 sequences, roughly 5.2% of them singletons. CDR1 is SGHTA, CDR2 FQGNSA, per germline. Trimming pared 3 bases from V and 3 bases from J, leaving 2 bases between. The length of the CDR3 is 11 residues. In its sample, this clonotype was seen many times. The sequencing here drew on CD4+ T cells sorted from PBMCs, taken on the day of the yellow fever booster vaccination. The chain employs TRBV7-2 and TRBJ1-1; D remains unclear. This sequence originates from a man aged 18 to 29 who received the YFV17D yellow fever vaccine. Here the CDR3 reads CASSFYTEAFF. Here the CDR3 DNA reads TGTGCCAGCAGCTTTTACACTGAAGCTTTCTTT.